Listed below are T cell receptor beta chains from one sample, sequenced in a study of cytomegalovirus exposure and HLA in healthy donors. Profiled with immunoSEQ multiplex PCR; TCRdb holds only in-frame clones, not every one. The table shows 100,000 to 120,000 clones, with approximately 67% occurring only once. Sequenced: PBMCs. The receptors come from a man aged 18 to 30 in good health and CMV-seropositive. The CDR3 runs from the conserved cysteine through the conserved F or W. The D gene is left open where the match is weak. Where a row states a size, it is once, few, many or the class of an expanded clone; other rows omit it.

>.|TRBJ1-6|TRBV2|.
TGTGCCAGCAGTGAGGGAGGCCACTGGGTCAACTCACCCCTCCACTTT
CASSEGGHWVNSPLHF
>.|TRBJ1-4|TRBV6-5|TRBD1
TGTGCCAGCAGCCCCGGGACAGGGGGCCGGAAACTGTTTTTT
CASSPGTGGRKLFF
>.|TRBJ2-1|TRBV27|TRBD1
TGTGCCAGCAGTTTATGGGACAGGGGAGGGAACAATGAGCAGTTCTTC
CASSLWDRGGNNEQFF
>.|TRBJ2-2|TRBV6-1|.
TGTGCCAGCAGTGTTCGGGTTCTCAGGGAGCTGTTTTTT
CASSVRVLRELFF
>.|TRBJ2-5|TRBV6-5|TRBD1
TGTGCCAGCAGCCGGACAGGGCCAGTTGAGACCCAGTACTTC
CASSRTGPVETQYF
>.|TRBJ2-2|TRBV7-2|TRBD2
TGTGCCAGCAGCCTCCGTGGGACTAGCTTTAGGGAGCTGTTTTTT
CASSLRGTSFRELFF
>.|TRBJ1-5|TRBV2|.
TGTGCCAGCAGTGAAATAGGAGGTGATCAGCCCCAGCATTTT
CASSEIGGDQPQHF
>.|TRBJ2-6|TRBV5-1|.
TGCGCCAGCAGCGGGGGGGGCGGTGGGGCCAACGTCCTGACTTTC
CASSGGGGGANVLTF
>.|TRBJ2-4|TRBV18|.
TGTGCCAGCTCGGAGACTCAGCTAGCCAAAAACATTCAGTACTTC
CASSETQLAKNIQYF
>.|TRBJ1-6|TRBV6-5|.
TGTGCCAGCAGTTATGAAGGACTCCCACCCCTCCACTTT
CASSYEGLPPLHF
>.|TRBJ1-5|TRBV2|.
TGTGCCAGCAGTGTCCAGAATAGCAATCAGCCCCAGCATTTT
CASSVQNSNQPQHF
>.|TRBJ2-7|TRBV2|.
TGTGCCAGCAGTGCGTCAGGGGTCGAGCAGTACTTC
CASSASGVEQYF
>once|TRBJ1-6|TRBV7-9|TRBD1
TGTGCCAGCAGCACCGGACAGGGCAATTCACCCCTCCACTTT
CASSTGQGNSPLHF
>once|TRBJ2-5|TRBV27|TRBD2
TGTGCCAGCAGTCCAGGACGCGGGGGGTACCAAGAGACCCAGTACTTC
CASSPGRGGYQETQYF
>.|TRBJ2-7|TRBV11-3|.
TGTGCCAGCTCCTTGGCGGGGTCCGCCTACGAGCAGTACTTC
CASSLAGSAYEQYF
>.|TRBJ1-1|TRBV7-9|.
TGTGCCAGCAGCACCCAGGGTCACACTGAAGCTTTCTTT
CASSTQGHTEAFF
>.|TRBJ1-2|TRBV2|.
TGTGCCAGCAGTGAGAGCCAGGGCTATGGCTACACCTTC
CASSESQGYGYTF
>.|TRBJ1-5|TRBV2|TRBD1
TGTGCCAGCAAGGATCGACAGGGGGATCAGCCCCAGCATTTT
CASKDRQGDQPQHF
>few|TRBJ2-4|TRBV7-9|.
TGTGCCAGCAGCTCGTTTAAGGATGGGGCGGCCAAAAACATTCAGTACTTC
CASSSFKDGAAKNIQYF
>.|TRBJ2-1|TRBV23-1|TRBD2
TGCGCCAGCAGTCAATTCTCATCCGGGACTAGCGACCCTTACAATGAGCAGTTCTTC
CASSQFSSGTSDPYNEQFF
>once|TRBJ1-3|TRBV6-4|TRBD1
TGTGCCAGCAGTGACGGACCAGGGGGCGGAAACACCATATATTTT
CASSDGPGGGNTIYF
>.|TRBJ1-5|TRBV28|.
TGTGCCAGCAGCCGTATACAGCCCCAGCATTTT
CASSRIQPQHF
>.|TRBJ2-1|TRBV7-6|TRBD1
TGTGCCAGCAGCTCGGAAGGACAGGACTCCTACAATGAGCAGTTCTTC
CASSSEGQDSYNEQFF
>.|TRBJ1-5|TRBV13|TRBD1
TGTGCCAGCACCACTATTCTGACAGGGGGCGATCAGCCCCAGCATTTT
CASTTILTGGDQPQHF
>.|TRBJ2-1|TRBV5-6|.
TGTGCCAGCAGCTTTCCACCCGGGAAGGGCGGTCACAATGAGCAGTTCTTC
CASSFPPGKGGHNEQFF
>once|TRBJ2-7|TRBV2|.
TGTGCCAGCAGTGAGAGGGAGGCGGCTAGCTCCTACGAGCAGTACTTC
CASSEREAASSYEQYF
>.|TRBJ2-5|TRBV30|.
TGTGCCTGGAGTGACGGACAGCAAGAGACCCAGTACTTC
CAWSDGQQETQYF
>.|TRBJ1-2|TRBV10-1|.
TGCGCCAGCAGTGAGGGGGGCACAGACTATGGCTACACCTTC
CASSEGGTDYGYTF
>.|TRBJ1-5|TRBV27|.
TGTGCCATTGTGACAGGAGATAGCAATCAGCCCCAGCATTTT
CAIVTGDSNQPQHF
>few|TRBJ1-5|TRBV30|TRBD1
TGTGCCTGGAGTGGACAGGGGGATCAGCCCCAGCATTTT
CAWSGQGDQPQHF
>.|TRBJ2-5|TRBV5-1|TRBD2
TGCGCCAGCAGCCCGGGACTAGCGGGGGCGATCCAAGAGACCCAGTACTTC
CASSPGLAGAIQETQYF
>.|TRBJ1-2|TRBV2|.
TGTGCCAGCAGTGCCCGTCAATGGCTCTATGGCTACACCTTC
CASSARQWLYGYTF
>few|TRBJ2-7|TRBV28|TRBD1
TGTGCCAGCACCACTGCAGGGGGCTGGGACGAGCAGTACTTC
CASTTAGGWDEQYF
>.|TRBJ1-3|TRBV4-2|.
TGTGCCAGCAGCCTCTCCGCAGGATTTGGGTCTGGAAACACCATATATTTT
CASSLSAGFGSGNTIYF
>.|TRBJ2-2|TRBV19|.
TGTGCCACTTACCCCCGAGGGCAATCCCTCGCAGGCGGGGAGCTGTTTTTT
CATYPRGQSLAGGELFF
>.|TRBJ1-2|TRBV27|.
TGTGCCAGCAGTTTTCAGGGGCCCAACTATGGCTACACCTTC
CASSFQGPNYGYTF
>.|TRBJ1-5|TRBV7-4|.
TGTGCCAGCAGCGCCTGGGCGGGGGAGTATAGCAATCAGCCCCAGCATTTT
CASSAWAGEYSNQPQHF
>few|TRBJ2-5|TRBV5-1|TRBD2
TGCGCCAGCAGCTTAGCTAGCGGGGGGGCCCAGTACTTC
CASSLASGGAQYF
>.|TRBJ2-2|TRBV28|.
TGTGCCAGCAGTCCGCTCCTAAGGGAGCTGTTTTTT
CASSPLLRELFF
>few|TRBJ2-7|TRBV7-6|.
TGTGCCAGCAGCTTAGCTCGGGTGGGGAGGACAAGCTACGAGCAGTACTTC
CASSLARVGRTSYEQYF
>.|TRBJ1-6|TRBV7-2|.
TGTGCCAGCAGCATTAGGGGTAATCTTAATTCACCCCTCCACTTT
CASSIRGNLNSPLHF
>.|TRBJ2-3|TRBV5-1|.
TGCGCCAGCAGCTTGCAAACTACAGGGGATACGCAGTATTTT
CASSLQTTGDTQYF
>few|TRBJ1-2|TRBV5-1|.
TGCGCCAGCAGCGAGGCGGGGACTGGCTACACCTTC
CASSEAGTGYTF